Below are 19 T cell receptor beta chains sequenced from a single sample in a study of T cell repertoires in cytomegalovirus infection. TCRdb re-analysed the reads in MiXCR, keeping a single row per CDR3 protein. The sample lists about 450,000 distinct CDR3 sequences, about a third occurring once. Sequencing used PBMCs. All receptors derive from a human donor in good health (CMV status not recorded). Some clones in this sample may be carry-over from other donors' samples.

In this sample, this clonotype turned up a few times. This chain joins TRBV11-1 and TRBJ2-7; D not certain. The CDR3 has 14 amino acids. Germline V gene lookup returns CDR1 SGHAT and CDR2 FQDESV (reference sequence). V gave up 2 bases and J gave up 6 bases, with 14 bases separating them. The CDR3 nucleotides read TGTGCCAGCAGCTTACGGACGATTTCCCCCGAGCAGTACTTC. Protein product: CASSLRTISPEQYF. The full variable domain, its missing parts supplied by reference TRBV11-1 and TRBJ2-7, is EAEVAQSPRYKITEKSQAVAFWCDPISGHATLYWYRQILGQGPELLVQFQDESVVDDSQLPKDRFSAERLKGVDSTLKIQPAELGDSAMYLCASSLRTISPEQYFGPGTRLTVT.

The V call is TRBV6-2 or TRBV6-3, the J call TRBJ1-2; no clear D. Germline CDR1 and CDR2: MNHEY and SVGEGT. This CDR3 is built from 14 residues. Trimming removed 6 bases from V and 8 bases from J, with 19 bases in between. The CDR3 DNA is TGTGCCAGCAGCCCGGACTCTCGGAAGGGCGGCTACACCTTC. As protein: CASSPDSRKGGYTF.

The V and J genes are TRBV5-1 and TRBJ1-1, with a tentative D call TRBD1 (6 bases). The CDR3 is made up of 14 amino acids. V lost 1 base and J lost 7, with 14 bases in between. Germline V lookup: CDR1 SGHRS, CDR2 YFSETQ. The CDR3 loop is CASSLSSRGCEAFF. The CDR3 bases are TGCGCCAGCAGCTTGAGTTCCAGGGGATGTGAAGCTTTCTTT.

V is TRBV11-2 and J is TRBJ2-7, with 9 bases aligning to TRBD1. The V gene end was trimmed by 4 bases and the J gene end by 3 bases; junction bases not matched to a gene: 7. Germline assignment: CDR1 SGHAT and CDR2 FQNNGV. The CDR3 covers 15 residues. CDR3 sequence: CASSSGTGRGYEQYF. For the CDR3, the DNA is TGTGCCAGCAGCTCGGGGACAGGGCGAGGCTACGAGCAGTACTTC.

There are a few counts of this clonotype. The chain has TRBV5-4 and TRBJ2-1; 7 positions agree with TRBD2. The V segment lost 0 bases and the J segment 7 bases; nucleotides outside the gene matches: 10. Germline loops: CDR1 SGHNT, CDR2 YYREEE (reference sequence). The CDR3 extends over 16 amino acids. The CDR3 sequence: CASSLAGGGLGNEQFF. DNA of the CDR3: TGTGCCAGCAGCTTGGCCGGCGGGGGACTTGGGAATGAGCAGTTCTTC.

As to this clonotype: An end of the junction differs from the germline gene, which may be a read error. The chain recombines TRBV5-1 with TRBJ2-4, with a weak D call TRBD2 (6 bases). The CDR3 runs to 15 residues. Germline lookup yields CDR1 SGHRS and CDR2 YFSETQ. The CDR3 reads CASMNSGGPKNIQYF. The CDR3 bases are TGCGCAAGCATGAACTCCGGGGGACCCAAAAACATTCAGTACTTC.

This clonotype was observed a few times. CDR3 in DNA: TGCAGCGTCAACAGGGGCCCTGAAGCTTTCTTT. It translates to CSVNRGPEAFF. V gene TRBV29-1 combines with J gene TRBJ1-1, with TRBD1 matching 7 bases. This CDR3 contains 11 residues. The V gene end was trimmed by 6 bases and the J gene end by 6 bases; junction bases not matched to a gene: 4. Germline V gives CDR1 SQVTM, CDR2 ANQGSEA.

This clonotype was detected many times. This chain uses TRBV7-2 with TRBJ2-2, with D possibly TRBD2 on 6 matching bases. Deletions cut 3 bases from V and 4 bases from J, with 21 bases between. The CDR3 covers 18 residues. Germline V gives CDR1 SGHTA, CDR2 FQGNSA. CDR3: CASSFPRDGSMGTGELFF. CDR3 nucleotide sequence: TGTGCCAGCAGCTTTCCGCGGGACGGATCCATGGGCACCGGGGAGCTGTTTTTT.

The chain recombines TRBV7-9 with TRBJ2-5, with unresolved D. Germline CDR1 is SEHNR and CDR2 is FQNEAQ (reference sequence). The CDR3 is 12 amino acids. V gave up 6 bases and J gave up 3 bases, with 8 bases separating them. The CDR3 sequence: CASRLGEETQYF. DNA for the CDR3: TGTGCCAGCAGGCTCGGCGAAGAGACCCAGTACTTC.

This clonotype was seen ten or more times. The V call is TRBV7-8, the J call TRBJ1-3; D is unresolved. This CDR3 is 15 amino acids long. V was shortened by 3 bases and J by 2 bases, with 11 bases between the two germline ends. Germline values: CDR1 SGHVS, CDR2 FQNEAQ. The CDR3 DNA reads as TGTGCCAGCAGCTTCCAAGGAAAAGCTGGAAACACCATATATTTT. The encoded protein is CASSFQGKAGNTIYF.

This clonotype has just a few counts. CDR3 sequence: CASSEAQKTNEKLFF. The CDR3 region has the DNA TGTGCCAGCAGTGAAGCTCAAAAGACAAATGAAAAACTGTTTTTT. The V call is TRBV2, the J call TRBJ1-4, with D hard to call. Between the trimmed V and J ends, which lost 0 bases and 5 bases, there was a span of 10 bases. The CDR3 is made up of 15 amino acids. Germline assignment: CDR1 SNHLY and CDR2 FYNNEI.

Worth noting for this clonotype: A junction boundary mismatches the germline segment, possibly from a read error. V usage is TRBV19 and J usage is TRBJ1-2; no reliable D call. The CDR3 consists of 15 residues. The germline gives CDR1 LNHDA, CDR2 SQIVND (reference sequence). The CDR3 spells CASSVDRYSGYGYTF. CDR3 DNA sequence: TGTGCCAGTAGTGTAGACCGGTACTCTGGTTATGGCTACACCTTC.

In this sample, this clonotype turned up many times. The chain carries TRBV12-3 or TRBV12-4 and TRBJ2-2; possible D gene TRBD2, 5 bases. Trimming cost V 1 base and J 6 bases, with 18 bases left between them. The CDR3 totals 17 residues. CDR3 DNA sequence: TGTGCCAGCAGTTTAGGGGATCGGGGTGTAATTCCCGGGGAGCTGTTTTTT. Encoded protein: CASSLGDRGVIPGELFF.

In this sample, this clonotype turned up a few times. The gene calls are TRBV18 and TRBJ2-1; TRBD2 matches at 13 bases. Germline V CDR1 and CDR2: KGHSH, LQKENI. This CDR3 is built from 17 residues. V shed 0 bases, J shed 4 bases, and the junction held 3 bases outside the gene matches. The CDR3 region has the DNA TGTGCCAGCTCACCACCTACTAGCGGGGGGGCGTACAATGAGCAGTTCTTC. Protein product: CASSPPTSGGAYNEQFF.

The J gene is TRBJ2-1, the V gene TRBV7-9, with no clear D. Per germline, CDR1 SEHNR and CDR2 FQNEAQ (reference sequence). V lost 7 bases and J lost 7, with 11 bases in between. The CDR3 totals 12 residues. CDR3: CASTSERNEQFF. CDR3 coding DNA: TGTGCCAGCACCTCGGAGAGGAATGAGCAGTTCTTC.

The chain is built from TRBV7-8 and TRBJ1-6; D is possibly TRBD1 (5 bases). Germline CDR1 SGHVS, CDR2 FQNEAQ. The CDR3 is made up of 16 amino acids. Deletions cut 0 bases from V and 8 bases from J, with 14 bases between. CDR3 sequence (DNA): TGTGCCAGCAGCTTAGCCTCCAGGGTTCTCTATTCACCCCTCCACTTT. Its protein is CASSLASRVLYSPLHF.

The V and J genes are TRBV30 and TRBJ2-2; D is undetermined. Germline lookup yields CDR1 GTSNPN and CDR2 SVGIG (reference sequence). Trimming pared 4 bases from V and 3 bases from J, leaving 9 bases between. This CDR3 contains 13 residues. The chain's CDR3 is CAWKRDDTGELFF. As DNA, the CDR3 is TGTGCCTGGAAAAGGGATGACACCGGGGAGCTGTTTTTT.

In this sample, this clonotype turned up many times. CDR3 bases: TGTGCCAGCAGCTTAGCGGATGCGTTTCCGAACACTGAAGCTTTCTTT. Protein sequence: CASSLADAFPNTEAFF. The V call is TRBV7-8, the J call TRBJ1-1; no clear D gene. V was clipped by 0 bases and J by 1 base, with 12 bases between them. CDR1 SGHVS and CDR2 FQNEAQ come from the germline V gene. The CDR3 spans 16 residues.

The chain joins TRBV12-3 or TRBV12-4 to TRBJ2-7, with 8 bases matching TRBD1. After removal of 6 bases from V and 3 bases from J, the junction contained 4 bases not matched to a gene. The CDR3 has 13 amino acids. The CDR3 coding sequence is TGTGCCAGCAGCATAGGACAGGGCTACGAGCAGTACTTC. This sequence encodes CASSIGQGYEQYF.